This section outlines one TCR beta chain sequence together with its context. The antigen is not known. The CDR3 contains 19 residues. Clones were sequenced by immunoSEQ multiplex PCR, and TCRdb holds only the in-frame ones, with some missing. The table has about 79,000 clones, under 95% seen once. This record comes from a study of OX40 agonist ivuxolimab in advanced cancers. The wider study: Previous treatment with anti-PD-1, anti-PD-L1 or anti-CTLA-4 therapy was allowed; about 37% had received some.

Study-level findings and limits: Relatively little clonal expansion, among the lowest observed, appeared in partial responders at 0.1-3.0 mg/kg. In CD8+ T cells, expanded clones were on average more numerous than in CD4+. Some nonresponders also had low normalized T-cell clonal expansion.

The sequence derives from an adult with an advanced solid tumor such as melanoma, head and neck, liver or kidney cancer. The chain is built from TRBV21-1 and TRBJ1-6; the listed D gene, TRBD1, was not tested against the DNA. TRBV21-1 is assigned pseudogene status. This material consisted of CD4+ or CD8+ T cells sorted from blood, taken in a trial of the OX40 agonist ivuxolimab. CDR3 sequence: CASSKARDRDSSYNSPLHF. CDR3 sequence (DNA): TGTGCCAGCAGCAAAGCGCGGGACAGGGACAGCTCCTATAATTCACCCCTCCACTTT.